The source of this T cell receptor (beta chain) is a study of blood T cell repertoires in COVID-19. Looking at the study overall: Whether acute or convalescent, the COVID-19 samples came from the United States, Italy and Spain. T cells, B-cell-depleted T cells, or PBMCs supplied cDNA or gDNA.

CDR1 is SGHDT, CDR2 YYEEEE, per germline. V shed 3 bases and J 5 bases; nucleotides not matched to a gene: 16. This CDR3 comprises 17 residues. Per the study methods: Amplification from reference gene primers served as the basis for estimated nucleated cell counts. Method: immunoSEQ multiplex PCR; TCRdb's copy keeps in-frame clones and lacks some. The V and J calls and the clone size are those of that table, but D and trimming were determined from the DNA. In the table there are about 190,000 clones, 88% of which are singletons. This TCR derives from a man aged 25 to 40 with acute or convalescent COVID-19. Source material: peripheral blood. This chain links TRBV5-6 with TRBJ2-7; 8 positions match TRBD2. CDR3: CASSCDRAGAYCDEQYF. The CDR3 DNA reads as TGTGCCAGCAGCTGTGACCGAGCGGGAGCCTACTGTGACGAGCAGTACTTC.